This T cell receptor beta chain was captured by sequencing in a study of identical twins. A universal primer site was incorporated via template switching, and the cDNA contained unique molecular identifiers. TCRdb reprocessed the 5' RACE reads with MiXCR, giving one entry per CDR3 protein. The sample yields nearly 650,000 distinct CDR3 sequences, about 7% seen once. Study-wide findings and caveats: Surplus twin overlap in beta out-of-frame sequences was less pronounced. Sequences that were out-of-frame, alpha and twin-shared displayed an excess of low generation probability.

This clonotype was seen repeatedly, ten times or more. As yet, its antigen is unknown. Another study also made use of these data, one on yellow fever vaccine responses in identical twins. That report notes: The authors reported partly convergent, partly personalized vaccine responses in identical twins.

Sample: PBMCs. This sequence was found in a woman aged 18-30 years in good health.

As DNA, the CDR3 is TGTGCCAGCAGCCCTAGACAGGGATCGGACGAGCAGTACTTC. Amino acid sequence: CASSPRQGSDEQYF. This chain links TRBV7-2 with TRBJ2-7, with 7 bases identical to TRBD1. The CDR3 contains 14 residues. The germline V gene has CDR1 SGHTA and CDR2 FQGNSA. With V trimmed by 5 bases and J by 5 bases, 9 bases remained unmatched.